Sequencing of this TCR beta chain was carried out in a study of cytomegalovirus exposure and HLA in healthy donors. The V segment lost 3 bases and the J segment 8 bases; nucleotides outside the gene matches: 9. This CDR3 is built from 14 residues. Germline V lookup: CDR1 SGHDT, CDR2 YYEEEE. PCR involved 60 Vbeta and 13 Jbeta primers. TCRdb keeps only in-frame clones here, not all; method: immunoSEQ multiplex PCR. The sample has roughly 160,000 clones; 81% are singletons. What was sequenced was PBMCs. The sequence was collected from a woman between 45 and 60 years old in good health and CMV-seronegative. This chain connects TRBV5-6 to TRBJ1-2; 8 bases match TRBD1. In nucleotides, the CDR3 is TGTGCCAGCAGCTCGACAGGGGCCCTCGGGGGCTACACCTTC. Its protein product is CASSSTGALGGYTF.